This TCR beta chain was obtained from a study of beta chain features in type 1 diabetes. The authors reverse transcribed all of the isolated RNA, so sequencing captured expressed TCRB transcripts. Sequencing was performed with immunoSEQ multiplex PCR; in TCRdb, only in-frame clones are kept and a portion is missing. Of roughly 41,000 clones in the sample, approximately 50% were seen once. Study-wide results and limits: More deletions and fewer insertions at VDJ junctions were seen in type 1 diabetes patients. Shorter TCRB CDR3s, moderately but significantly so, were found in Type 1 diabetes patients in all four CD4+ subsets. The cDNA sequencing approach could over-represent high-TCR-expressing cells.

V was trimmed by 2 bases and J by 2 bases, leaving 10 bases between them. This CDR3 region has 15 residues. Looked up from germline, CDR1 is MNHNY and CDR2 is SVGAGI (reference sequence). Using CD45RO/CCR7/CD25/CD127/CD95/CD27, CD4+ naive, central memory, regulatory and stem cell-like memory cells were sorted. With regard to this clone: Its antigen remains unknown.

The chain couples TRBV6-6 to TRBJ1-5; D uncertain. Sample: central memory CD4+ T cells from blood. The receptor comes from a woman aged 18 to 35 in good health. Here the CDR3 DNA reads TGTGCCAGCAGTTACGTCGGGGTTGGCAATCAGCCCCAGCATTTT. Encoded protein: CASSYVGVGNQPQHF.